This TCR beta chain emerged from a study of T cell responses to AZD1222 COVID-19 vaccine. Overall study findings and caveats: Clonal diversity may have been underestimated, and the donors were mostly white British, with more females than males.

Here immunoSEQ multiplex PCR was the method, and the copy in TCRdb shows in-frame clones only, minus some. The sample includes about 130,000 clones, about nine tenths seen only once; the top ten take around 1.6%. A note on this clone: Its target is unknown.

The length of the CDR3 is 15 residues. The V end lost 1 base, the J end lost 3 bases, and 14 bases lay between the germline ends. In germline, CDR1 is SGHRS, CDR2 YFSETQ. This receptor was taken from an adult in good health. The sequenced sample was peripheral blood, obtained on day 0 of AZD1222 vaccination. This chain joins TRBV5-1 and TRBJ2-7; no clear D gene. The CDR3 nucleotides are TGCGCCAGCAGCTTGACCACTGACAAGCTCTACGAGCAGTACTTC. This gives the protein CASSLTTDKLYEQYF.